Included here is one T cell receptor beta chain sequence, with context. Trimming left V 7 bases short and J 2 bases short, with 11 bases between. Germline CDR1 and CDR2: DFQATT and SNEGSKA (reference sequence). CDR3 size: 12 residues. These data originate in a study of prognosis after radiotherapy for stage I lung cancer. Study background: Patients with non-small cell lung cancer were all judged medically inoperable. Radiotherapy was SBRT in 3 to 5 fractions with a biologically effective dose of at least 100 Gy.

By two-round multiplex PCR, the TCR beta CDR3 was amplified from genomic DNA. It was primers specific to each TRBV and TRBJ gene that first-round PCR used. TCRdb ran MiXCR on the multiplex PCR reads and lists one entry per CDR3 protein. Of about 14,000 distinct CDR3 sequences in the sample, 47% were seen once. The rearrangement uses TRBV20-1 and TRBJ2-5; no reliable D call. The receptor's source is a donor of 50 years or more with non-small cell lung cancer. The sample here was PBMCs, taken before or after stereotactic body radiation therapy (not recorded which). CDR3 bases: TGCAGTGGACACAGAGAACAAGAGACCCAGTACTTC. This gives the protein CSGHREQETQYF.